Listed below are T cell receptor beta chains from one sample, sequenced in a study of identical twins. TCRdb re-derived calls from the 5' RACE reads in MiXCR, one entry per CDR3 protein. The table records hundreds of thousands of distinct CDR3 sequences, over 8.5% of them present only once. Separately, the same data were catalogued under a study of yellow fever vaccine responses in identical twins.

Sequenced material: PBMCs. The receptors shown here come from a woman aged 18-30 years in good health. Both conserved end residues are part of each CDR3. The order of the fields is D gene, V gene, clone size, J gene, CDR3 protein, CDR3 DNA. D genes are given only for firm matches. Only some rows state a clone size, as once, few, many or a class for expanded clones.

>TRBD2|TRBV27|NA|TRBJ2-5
CASRDLAGAQETQYF
TGTGCCAGCAGGGATCTAGCGGGGGCCCAAGAGACCCAGTACTTC
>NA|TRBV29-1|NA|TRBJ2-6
CSVEAGSGANVLTF
TGCAGCGTAGAGGCGGGGTCTGGGGCTAACGTCCTGACTTTC
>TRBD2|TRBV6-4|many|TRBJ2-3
CASSDLTSGSLDTQYF
TGTGCCAGCAGTGACTTGACTAGCGGGAGTTTAGATACGCAGTATTTT
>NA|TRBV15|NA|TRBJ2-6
CATGPPGANVLTF
TGTGCCACCGGGCCCCCTGGGGCCAACGTCCTGACTTTC
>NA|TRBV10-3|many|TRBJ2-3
CAISPPGTRSTDTQYF
TGTGCCATCAGCCCCCCCGGGACACGTAGCACAGATACGCAGTATTTT
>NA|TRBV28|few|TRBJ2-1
CASSSSYDVGGGEQFF
TGTGCCAGCAGCTCATCATACGATGTCGGGGGTGGTGAGCAGTTCTTC
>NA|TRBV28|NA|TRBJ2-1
CASSFRDRELYGRAGNEQFF
TGTGCCAGCAGTTTCCGGGACAGGGAGTTATACGGGAGGGCGGGGAATGAGCAGTTCTTC
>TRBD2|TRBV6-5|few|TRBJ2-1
CASSYSVAGGPRNEQFF
TGTGCCAGCAGTTACTCGGTAGCGGGGGGGCCTCGCAATGAGCAGTTCTTC
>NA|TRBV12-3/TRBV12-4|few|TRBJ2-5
CASSSSRGGETQYF
TGTGCCAGCAGTTCCTCCAGGGGAGGAGAGACCCAGTACTTC
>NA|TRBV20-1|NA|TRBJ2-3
CSARDPSTGISQYF
TGCAGTGCTAGAGATCCGAGTACGGGAATTTCGCAGTATTTT
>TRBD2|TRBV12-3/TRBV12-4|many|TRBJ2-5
CASSITSGGGETQYF
TGTGCCAGCAGTATTACTAGCGGGGGGGGAGAGACCCAGTACTTC
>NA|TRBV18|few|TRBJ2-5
CASSPTSTAETQYF
TGTGCCAGCTCACCTACTTCAACTGCGGAGACCCAGTACTTC
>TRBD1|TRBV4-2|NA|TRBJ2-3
CASSQDWAIGQGYTDTQYF
TGTGCCAGCAGCCAAGATTGGGCAATTGGACAGGGGTACACAGATACGCAGTATTTT
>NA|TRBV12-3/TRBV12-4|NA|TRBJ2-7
CASSFGQGRSYEQYF
TGTGCCAGCAGTTTTGGTCAGGGGCGCTCCTACGAGCAGTACTTC
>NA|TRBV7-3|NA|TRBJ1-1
CASSLMAGGPEAFF
TGTGCCAGCAGCTTAATGGCGGGAGGGCCTGAAGCTTTCTTT
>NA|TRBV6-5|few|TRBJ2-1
CASSYTGFEFF
TGTGCCAGCAGTTACACAGGGTTCGAGTTCTTC
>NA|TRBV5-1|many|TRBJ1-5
CASSLGGQNQPQHF
TGCGCCAGCAGCTTGGGGGGCCAGAATCAGCCCCAGCATTTT
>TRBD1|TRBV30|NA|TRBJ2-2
CAWGARDRTWTGELFF
TGTGCCTGGGGTGCACGGGACAGGACGTGGACCGGGGAGCTGTTTTTT
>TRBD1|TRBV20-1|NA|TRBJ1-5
CSARGQGGGSRGNQPQHF
TGCAGTGCCAGGGGACAGGGTGGAGGGAGTAGGGGCAATCAGCCCCAGCATTTT
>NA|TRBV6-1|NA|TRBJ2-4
CASSEALGRMGEDF
TGTGCCAGCAGTGAAGCGCTGGGCAGGATGGGGGAGGACTTC
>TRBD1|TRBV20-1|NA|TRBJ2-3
CSARDGQGVTDTQYF
TGCAGTGCTAGGGACGGACAGGGAGTTACAGATACGCAGTATTTT
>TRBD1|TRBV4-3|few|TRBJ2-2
CASSQVDRADGELFF
TGCGCCAGCAGCCAAGTGGACAGGGCGGACGGGGAGCTGTTTTTT
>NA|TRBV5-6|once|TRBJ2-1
CASSLTGANEQFF
TGTGCCAGCAGCTTAACGGGGGCCAATGAGCAGTTCTTC
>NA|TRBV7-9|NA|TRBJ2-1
CASSRPAANEQFF
TGTGCCAGCAGCCGCCCTGCGGCCAATGAGCAGTTCTTC
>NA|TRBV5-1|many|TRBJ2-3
CASSLEGVDTQYF
TGCGCCAGCAGCTTGGAGGGGGTGGATACGCAGTATTTT
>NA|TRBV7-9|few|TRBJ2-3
CASTYGATGTDTQYF
TGTGCCAGCACATACGGGGCTACTGGCACAGATACGCAGTATTTT
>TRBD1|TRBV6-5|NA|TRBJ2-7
CASSYSGQGADEQYF
TGTGCCAGCAGTTACTCGGGACAGGGGGCTGACGAGCAGTACTTC
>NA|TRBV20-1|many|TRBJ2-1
CSARDLGSGYNEQFF
TGCAGTGCTAGAGATCTTGGTAGCGGTTACAATGAGCAGTTCTTC
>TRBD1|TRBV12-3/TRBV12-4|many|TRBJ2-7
CASSTTGGSYEQYF
TGTGCCAGCAGTACCACAGGGGGCTCCTACGAGCAGTACTTC
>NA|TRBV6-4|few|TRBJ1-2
CASSDSFGAGYGYTF
TGTGCCAGCAGTGACTCTTTTGGGGCTGGGTATGGCTACACCTTC
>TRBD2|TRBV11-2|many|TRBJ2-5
CASSLPSGIAQETQYF
TGTGCCAGCAGCTTACCTAGCGGGATAGCCCAAGAGACCCAGTACTTC
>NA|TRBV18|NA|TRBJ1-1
CASSPGRQNTEAFF
TGTGCCAGCTCACCCGGTCGTCAGAACACTGAAGCTTTCTTT
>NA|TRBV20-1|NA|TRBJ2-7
CSARRGVEQYF
TGCAGTGCTAGGAGAGGAGTCGAGCAGTACTTC
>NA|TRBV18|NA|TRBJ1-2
CASSTTDNYGYTF
TGTGCCAGCTCAACTACAGACAACTATGGCTACACCTTC
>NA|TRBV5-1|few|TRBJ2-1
CASSPSVGGSGEQFF
TGCGCCAGCAGCCCCTCCGTAGGAGGATCTGGTGAGCAGTTCTTC
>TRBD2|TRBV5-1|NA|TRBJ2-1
CASSLTSGRSYNEQFF
TGCGCCAGCAGCCTCACTAGCGGGAGATCCTACAATGAGCAGTTCTTC
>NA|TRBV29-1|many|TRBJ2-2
CSVRMQGLNTGELFF
TGCAGCGTTCGGATGCAGGGGCTGAACACCGGGGAGCTGTTTTTT
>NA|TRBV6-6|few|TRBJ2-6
CASILSGANVLTF
TGTGCCAGCATACTCTCTGGGGCCAACGTCCTGACTTTC
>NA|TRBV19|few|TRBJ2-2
CASSIDPGTGELFF
TGTGCCAGTAGTATAGATCCGGGCACCGGGGAGCTGTTTTTT
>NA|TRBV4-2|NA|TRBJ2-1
CASSPLWGGADNEQFF
TGTGCCAGCAGCCCCCTCTGGGGCGGGGCTGACAATGAGCAGTTCTTC
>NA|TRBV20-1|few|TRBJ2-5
CSAPQGNRETQYF
TGCAGTGCACCACAGGGAAATAGGGAGACCCAGTACTTC
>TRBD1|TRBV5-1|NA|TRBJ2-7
CASSPDRPHEQYF
TGCGCCAGCAGCCCGGACAGGCCCCACGAGCAGTACTTC